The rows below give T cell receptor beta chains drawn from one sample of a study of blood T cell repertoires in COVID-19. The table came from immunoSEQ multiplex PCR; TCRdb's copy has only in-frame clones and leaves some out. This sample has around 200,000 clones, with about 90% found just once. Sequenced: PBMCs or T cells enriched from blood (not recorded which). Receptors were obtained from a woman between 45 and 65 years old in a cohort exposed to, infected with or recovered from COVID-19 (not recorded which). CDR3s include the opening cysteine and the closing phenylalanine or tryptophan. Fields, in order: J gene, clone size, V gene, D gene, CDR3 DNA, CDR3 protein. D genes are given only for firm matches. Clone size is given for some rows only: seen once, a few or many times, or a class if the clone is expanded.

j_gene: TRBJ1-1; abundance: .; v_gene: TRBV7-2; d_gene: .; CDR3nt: TGTGCCAGCAGCTTAGATGGGGGCAGCGCTGAAGCTTTCTTT; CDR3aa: CASSLDGGSAEAFF
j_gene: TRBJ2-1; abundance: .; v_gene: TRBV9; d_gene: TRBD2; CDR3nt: TGTGCCAGCAGCGCCGGGACTAGTGCCTACAATGAGCAGTTCTTC; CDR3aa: CASSAGTSAYNEQFF
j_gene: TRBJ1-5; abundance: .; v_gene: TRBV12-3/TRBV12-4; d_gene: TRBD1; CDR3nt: TGTGCCAGCAGACAGGGGGTCCGTCAGCCCCAGCATTTT; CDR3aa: CASRQGVRQPQHF
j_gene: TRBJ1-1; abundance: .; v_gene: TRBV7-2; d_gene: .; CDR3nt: TGTGCCAGCAGCTTAGCCCACAGGTCGGCTGAAGCTTTCTTT; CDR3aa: CASSLAHRSAEAFF
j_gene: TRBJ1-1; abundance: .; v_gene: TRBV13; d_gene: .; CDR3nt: TGTGCCAGCAGCTTAGCGAGGGAGGGAAACACTGAAGCTTTCTTT; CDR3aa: CASSLAREGNTEAFF
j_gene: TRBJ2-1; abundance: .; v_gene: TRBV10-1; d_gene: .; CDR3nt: TGCGCCAGCAGTGAGAGCGGGGAGCAGTTCTTC; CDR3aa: CASSESGEQFF
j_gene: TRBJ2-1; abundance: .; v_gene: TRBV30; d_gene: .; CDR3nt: TGTGCCTGGAGTGTCAATGCGGGCTCGGACAATGAGCAGTTCTTC; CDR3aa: CAWSVNAGSDNEQFF
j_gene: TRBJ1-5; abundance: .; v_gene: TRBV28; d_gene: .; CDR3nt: TGTGCCAGCACCCGAGGGGGGGGTCAGCCCCAGCATTTT; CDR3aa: CASTRGGGQPQHF
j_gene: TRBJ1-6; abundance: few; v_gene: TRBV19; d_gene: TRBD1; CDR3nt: TGTGCCAGTAGGAACAGGACAGGGCCGGGTGATTCACCCCTCCACTTT; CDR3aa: CASRNRTGPGDSPLHF
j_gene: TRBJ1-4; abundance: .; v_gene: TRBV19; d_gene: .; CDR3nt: TGTGCCAGTAGTATGGGGCTCGGAACAACTAATGAAAAACTGTTTTTT; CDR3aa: CASSMGLGTTNEKLFF
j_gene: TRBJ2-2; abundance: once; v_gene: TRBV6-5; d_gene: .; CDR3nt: TGTGCCAGCAGACCGAGACTTGATAACACCGGGGAGCTGTTTTTT; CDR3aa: CASRPRLDNTGELFF
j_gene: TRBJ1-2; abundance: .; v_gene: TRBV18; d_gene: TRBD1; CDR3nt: TGTGCCAGCTCAGCGACAGGGAGATCTCTACGCTACACCTTC; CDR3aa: CASSATGRSLRYTF
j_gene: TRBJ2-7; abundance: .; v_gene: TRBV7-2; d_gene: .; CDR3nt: TGTGCCAGCAGCCTTAACAGCGGCTCCTACGAGCAGTACTTC; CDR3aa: CASSLNSGSYEQYF
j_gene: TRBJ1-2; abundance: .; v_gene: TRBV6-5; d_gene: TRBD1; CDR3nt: TGTGCCAGCTACGACAGGGCTTATGACTACACCTTC; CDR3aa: CASYDRAYDYTF
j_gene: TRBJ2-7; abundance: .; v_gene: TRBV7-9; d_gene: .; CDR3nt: TGTGCCAGCAGCCAGAACCAGGGATTGGGCGAGCAGTACTTC; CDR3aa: CASSQNQGLGEQYF
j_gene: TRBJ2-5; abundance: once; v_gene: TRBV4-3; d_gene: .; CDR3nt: TGCGCCAGCAGCCATGGAGGGACTCCGGAGACCCAGTACTTC; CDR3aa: CASSHGGTPETQYF
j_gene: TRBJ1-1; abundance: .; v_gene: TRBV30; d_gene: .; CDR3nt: TGTGCCTGGGCGGCGGGGAAGAGAACTGAAGCTTTCTTT; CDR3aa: CAWAAGKRTEAFF
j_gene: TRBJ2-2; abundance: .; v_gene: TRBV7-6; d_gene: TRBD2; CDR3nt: TGTGCCAGCAGCTCCCCGGGAAGCGGGGTGATGGACACCGGGGAGCTGTTTTTT; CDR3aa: CASSSPGSGVMDTGELFF
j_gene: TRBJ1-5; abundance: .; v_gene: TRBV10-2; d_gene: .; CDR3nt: TGCGCCAGCAGTGAGTCGAGACGGGGAAATCAGCCCCAGCATTTT; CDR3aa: CASSESRRGNQPQHF
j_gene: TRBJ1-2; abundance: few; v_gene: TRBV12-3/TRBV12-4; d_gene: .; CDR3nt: TGTGCCAGCAGTTTAGTGACGGAGGGTGGCTACACCTTC; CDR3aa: CASSLVTEGGYTF
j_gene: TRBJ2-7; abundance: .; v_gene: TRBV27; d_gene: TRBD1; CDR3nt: TGTGCCAGCAGTTTAGTGTCCCGGACAGGCCTAACCTACGAGCAGTACTTC; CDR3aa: CASSLVSRTGLTYEQYF
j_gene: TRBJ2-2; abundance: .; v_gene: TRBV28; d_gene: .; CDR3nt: TGTGCCAGCAGTACCCCCACTGGGGAGCTGTTTTTT; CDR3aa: CASSTPTGELFF
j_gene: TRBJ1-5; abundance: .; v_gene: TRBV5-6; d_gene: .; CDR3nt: TGTGCCAGCACCCTCATTCAAACTTCGGTGAAGCCCCAGCATTTT; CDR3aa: CASTLIQTSVKPQHF
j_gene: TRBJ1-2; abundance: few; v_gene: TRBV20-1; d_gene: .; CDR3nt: TGCAGTGCAACCGGGACATGGGGCTACACCTTC; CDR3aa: CSATGTWGYTF
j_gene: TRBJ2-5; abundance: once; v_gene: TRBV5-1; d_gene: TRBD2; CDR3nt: TGCGCCAGCAGCTTAGCGGGGGGAATAACCCAAGAGACCCAGTACTTC; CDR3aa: CASSLAGGITQETQYF
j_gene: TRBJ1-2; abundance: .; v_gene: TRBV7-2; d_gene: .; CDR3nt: TGTGCCAGCACTCCTGATGGAGGGAGCTATGGCTACACCTTC; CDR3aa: CASTPDGGSYGYTF
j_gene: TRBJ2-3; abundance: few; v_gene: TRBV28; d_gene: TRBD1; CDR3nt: TGTGCCAGCAGTCAAACGGGACAGGGGGCGGTTTGGACAGATACGCAGTATTTT; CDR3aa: CASSQTGQGAVWTDTQYF
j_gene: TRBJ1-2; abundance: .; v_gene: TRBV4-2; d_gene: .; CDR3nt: TGTGCCAGCAGCCAAGAAAGGGGGGGGACCTATGGCTACACCTTC; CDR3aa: CASSQERGGTYGYTF
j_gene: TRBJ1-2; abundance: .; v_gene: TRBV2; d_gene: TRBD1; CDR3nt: TGTGCCAGCAGCCGCTTACAGGGGAACTATGGCTACACCTTC; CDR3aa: CASSRLQGNYGYTF
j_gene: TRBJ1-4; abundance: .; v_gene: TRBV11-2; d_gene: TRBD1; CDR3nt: TGTGCCAGCAGCTTCCGACAGGGGAATGAAAAACTGTTTTTT; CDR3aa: CASSFRQGNEKLFF
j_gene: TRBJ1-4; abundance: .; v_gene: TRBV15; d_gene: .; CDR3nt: TGTGCCACCAGCAGCCCGGGTATGGGTAATGAAAAACTGTTTTTT; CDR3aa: CATSSPGMGNEKLFF
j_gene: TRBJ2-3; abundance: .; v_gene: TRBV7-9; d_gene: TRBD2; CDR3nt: TGTGCCAGCAGCTTAGGGACTAGCCTAGATACGCAGTATTTT; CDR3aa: CASSLGTSLDTQYF
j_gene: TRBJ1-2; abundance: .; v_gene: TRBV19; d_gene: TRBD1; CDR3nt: TGTGCCAGTAGTACAAACAGGGGGCTCTATGGCTACACCTTC; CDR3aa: CASSTNRGLYGYTF
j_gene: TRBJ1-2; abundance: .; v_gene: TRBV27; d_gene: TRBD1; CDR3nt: TGTGCCAGCAGTTTACAAAGGACAGGGGGCGCCGGGGGCTACACCTTC; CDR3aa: CASSLQRTGGAGGYTF
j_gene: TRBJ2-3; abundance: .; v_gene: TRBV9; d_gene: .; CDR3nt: TGTGCCAGCAGCAGGGTGGGGGGTCCGTTCACAGATACGCAGTATTTT; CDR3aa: CASSRVGGPFTDTQYF
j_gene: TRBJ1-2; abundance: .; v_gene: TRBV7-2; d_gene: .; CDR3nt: TGTGCCAGCAGCTTATTACACGGCTACACCTTC; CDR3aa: CASSLLHGYTF
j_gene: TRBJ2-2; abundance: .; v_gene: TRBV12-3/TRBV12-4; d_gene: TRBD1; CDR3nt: TGTGCCAGCAGTAACAGGGGGACCGGGGAGCTGTTTTTT; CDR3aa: CASSNRGTGELFF
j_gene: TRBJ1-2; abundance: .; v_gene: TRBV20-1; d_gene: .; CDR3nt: TGCAGTGCTAGTTACAGGGCGGGCGGCTACACCTTC; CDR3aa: CSASYRAGGYTF
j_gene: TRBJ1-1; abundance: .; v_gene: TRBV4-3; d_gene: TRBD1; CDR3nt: TGCGCCAGCAGCCAAGCCGGGACAGGGGGCGCCGCGGTTACTGAAGCTTTCTTT; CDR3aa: CASSQAGTGGAAVTEAFF
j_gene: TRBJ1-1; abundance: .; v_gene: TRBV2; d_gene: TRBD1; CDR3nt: TGTGCCAGCAGTGAAGATCAAGGGGGCGCTTTCTTT; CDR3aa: CASSEDQGGAFF
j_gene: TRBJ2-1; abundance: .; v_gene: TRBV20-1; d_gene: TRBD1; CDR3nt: TGCAGTGCTAGTTGGACAGGGGGCCCGAATGAGCAGTTCTTC; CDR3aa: CSASWTGGPNEQFF
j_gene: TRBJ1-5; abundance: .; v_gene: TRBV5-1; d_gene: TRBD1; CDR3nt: TGCGCCAGCAGCTTGGGGACAGGGATCAGCAATCAGCCCCAGCATTTT; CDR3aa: CASSLGTGISNQPQHF
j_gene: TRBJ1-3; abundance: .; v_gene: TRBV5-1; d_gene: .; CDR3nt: TGCGCCAGCAGCAACTCGGGGAGTGCTGGAAACACCATATATTTT; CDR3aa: CASSNSGSAGNTIYF